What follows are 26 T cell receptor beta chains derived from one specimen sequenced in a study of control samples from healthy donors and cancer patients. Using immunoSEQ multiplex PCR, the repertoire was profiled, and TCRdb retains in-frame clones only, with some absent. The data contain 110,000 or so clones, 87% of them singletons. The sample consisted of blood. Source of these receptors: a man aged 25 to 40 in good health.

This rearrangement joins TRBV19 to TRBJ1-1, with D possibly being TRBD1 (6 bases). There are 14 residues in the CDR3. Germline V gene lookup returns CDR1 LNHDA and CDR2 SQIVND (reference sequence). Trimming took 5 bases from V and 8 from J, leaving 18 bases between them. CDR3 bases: TGTGCCAGTAGTCTCCGACAGGAGGCCCTGGAAGCTTTCTTT. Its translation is CASSLRQEALEAFF. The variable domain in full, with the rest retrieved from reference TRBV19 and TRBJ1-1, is DGGITQSPKYLFRKEGQNVTLSCEQNLNHDAMYWYRQDPGQGLRLIYYSQIVNDFQKGDIAEGYSVSREKKESFPLTVTSAQKNPTAFYLCASSLRQEALEAFFGQGTRLTVV.

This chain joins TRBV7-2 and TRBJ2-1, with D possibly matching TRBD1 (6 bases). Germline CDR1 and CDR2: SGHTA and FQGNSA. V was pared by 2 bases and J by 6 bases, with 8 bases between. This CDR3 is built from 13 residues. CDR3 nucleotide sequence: TGTGCCAGCAGCTTAAGACAGGTCAATGAGCAGTTCTTC. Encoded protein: CASSLRQVNEQFF.

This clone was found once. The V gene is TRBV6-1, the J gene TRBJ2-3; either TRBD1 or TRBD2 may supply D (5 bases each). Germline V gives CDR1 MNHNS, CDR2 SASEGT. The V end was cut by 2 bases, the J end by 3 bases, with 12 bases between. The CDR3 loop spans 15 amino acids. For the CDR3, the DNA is TGTGCCAGCAGTGAATTGGGACCAGCAACAGATACGCAGTATTTT. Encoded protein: CASSELGPATDTQYF.

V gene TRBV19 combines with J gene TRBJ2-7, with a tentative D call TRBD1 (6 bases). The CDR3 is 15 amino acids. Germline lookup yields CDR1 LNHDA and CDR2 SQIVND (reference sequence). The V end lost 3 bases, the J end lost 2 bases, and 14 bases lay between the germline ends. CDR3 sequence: CASSITGNRAYEQYF. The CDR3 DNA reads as TGTGCCAGTAGTATTACAGGGAATAGGGCCTACGAGCAGTACTTC. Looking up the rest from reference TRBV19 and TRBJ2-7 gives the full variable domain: DGGITQSPKYLFRKEGQNVTLSCEQNLNHDAMYWYRQDPGQGLRLIYYSQIVNDFQKGDIAEGYSVSREKKESFPLTVTSAQKNPTAFYLCASSITGNRAYEQYFGPGTRLTVT.

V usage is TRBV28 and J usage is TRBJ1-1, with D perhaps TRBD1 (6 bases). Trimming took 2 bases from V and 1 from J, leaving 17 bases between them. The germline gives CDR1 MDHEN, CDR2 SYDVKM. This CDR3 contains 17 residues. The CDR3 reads CASSLRPTGAGNTEAFF. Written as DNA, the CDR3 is TGTGCCAGCAGTTTAAGGCCGACGGGGGCAGGGAACACTGAAGCTTTCTTT.

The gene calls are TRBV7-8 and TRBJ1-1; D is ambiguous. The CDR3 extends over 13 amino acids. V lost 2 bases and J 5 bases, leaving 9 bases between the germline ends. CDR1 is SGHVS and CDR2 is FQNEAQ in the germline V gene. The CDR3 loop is CASSLFMGTEAFF. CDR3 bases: TGTGCCAGCAGCTTATTTATGGGAACTGAAGCTTTCTTT.

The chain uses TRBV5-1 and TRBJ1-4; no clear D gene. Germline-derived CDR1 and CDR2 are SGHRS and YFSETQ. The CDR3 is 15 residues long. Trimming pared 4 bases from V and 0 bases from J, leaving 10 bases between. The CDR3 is CASSLQLATNEKLFF. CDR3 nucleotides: TGCGCCAGCAGCCTCCAGCTCGCAACTAATGAAAAACTGTTTTTT.

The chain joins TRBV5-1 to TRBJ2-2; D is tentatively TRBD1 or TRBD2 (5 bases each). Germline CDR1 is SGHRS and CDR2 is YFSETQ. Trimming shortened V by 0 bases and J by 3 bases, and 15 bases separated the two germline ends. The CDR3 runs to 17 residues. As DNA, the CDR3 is TGCGCCAGCAGCTTGGATGGCCCAGGGCGGGACACCGGGGAGCTGTTTTTT. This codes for CASSLDGPGRDTGELFF.

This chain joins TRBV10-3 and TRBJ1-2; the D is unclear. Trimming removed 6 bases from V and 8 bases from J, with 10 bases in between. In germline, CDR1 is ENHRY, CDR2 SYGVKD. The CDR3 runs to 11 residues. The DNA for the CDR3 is TGTGCCATCAGAGGAACGAGCGGCTACACCTTC. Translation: CAIRGTSGYTF.

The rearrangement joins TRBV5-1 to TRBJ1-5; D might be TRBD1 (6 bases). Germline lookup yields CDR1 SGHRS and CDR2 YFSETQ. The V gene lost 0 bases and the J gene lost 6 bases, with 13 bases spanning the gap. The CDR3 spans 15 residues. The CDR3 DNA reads TGCGCCAGCAGCTTGGAAGGGGGGGGCAGTCAGCCCCAGCATTTT. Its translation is CASSLEGGGSQPQHF.

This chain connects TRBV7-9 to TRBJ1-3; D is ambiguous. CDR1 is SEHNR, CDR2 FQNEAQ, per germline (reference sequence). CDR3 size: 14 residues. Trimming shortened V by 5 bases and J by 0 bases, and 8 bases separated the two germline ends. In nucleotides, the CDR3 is TGTGCCAGCAGCCTGGAACTCTCTGGAAACACCATATATTTT. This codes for CASSLELSGNTIYF. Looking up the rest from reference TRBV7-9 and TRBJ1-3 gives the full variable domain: DTGVSQNPRHKITKRGQNVTFRCDPISEHNRLYWYRQTLGQGPEFLTYFQNEAQLEKSRLLSDRFSAERPKGSFSTLEIQRTEQGDSAMYLCASSLELSGNTIYFGEGSWLTVV.

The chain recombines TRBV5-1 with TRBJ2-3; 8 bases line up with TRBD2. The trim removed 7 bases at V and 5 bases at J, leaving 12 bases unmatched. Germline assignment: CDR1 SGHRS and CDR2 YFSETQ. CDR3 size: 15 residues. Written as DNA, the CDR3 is TGCGCCAGCGCCCCGGGGGGGGCTATTGAAGATACGCAGTATTTT. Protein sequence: CASAPGGAIEDTQYF.

The CDR3 spells CASSYRPGLQYF. CDR3 in DNA: TGTGCCAGCAGTTACAGACCTGGATTGCAGTACTTC. V is TRBV12-3 or TRBV12-4 and J is TRBJ2-5; D remains unclear. V was shortened by 4 bases and J by 11 bases, with 14 bases between the two germline ends. CDR3 length equals 12 residues.

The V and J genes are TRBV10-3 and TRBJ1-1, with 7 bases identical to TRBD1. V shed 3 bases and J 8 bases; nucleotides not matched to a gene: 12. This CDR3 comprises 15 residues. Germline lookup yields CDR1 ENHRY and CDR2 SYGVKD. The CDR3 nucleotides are TGTGCCATCAGTGACCCAGGAAAGGACAGGCCAGAAGCTTTCTTT. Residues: CAISDPGKDRPEAFF.

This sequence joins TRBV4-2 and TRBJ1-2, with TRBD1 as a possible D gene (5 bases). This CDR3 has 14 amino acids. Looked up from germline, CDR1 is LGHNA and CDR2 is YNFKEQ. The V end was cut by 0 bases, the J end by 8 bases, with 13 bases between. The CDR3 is CASSQEQEVRGYTF. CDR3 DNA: TGTGCCAGCAGCCAAGAACAGGAGGTTCGGGGCTACACCTTC.

The CDR3 nucleotides read TGTGCCAGCAGTGAAGCGCTTGGGGGGAACAATCAGCCCCAGCATTTT. Encoded protein: CASSEALGGNNQPQHF. This chain uses TRBV2 with TRBJ1-5; possibly TRBD1 for D (5 bases). Germline V gene sequence: CDR1 SNHLY, CDR2 FYNNEI. The ends were cut back, 0 bases at V and 3 bases at J, with 12 bases in the middle. The CDR3 extends over 16 amino acids.

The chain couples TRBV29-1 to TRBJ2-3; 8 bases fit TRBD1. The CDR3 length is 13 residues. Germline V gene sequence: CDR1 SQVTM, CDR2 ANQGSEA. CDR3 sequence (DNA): TGCATGGGTACAGGGGGTGAAACAGATACGCAGTATTTT. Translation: CMGTGGETDTQYF.

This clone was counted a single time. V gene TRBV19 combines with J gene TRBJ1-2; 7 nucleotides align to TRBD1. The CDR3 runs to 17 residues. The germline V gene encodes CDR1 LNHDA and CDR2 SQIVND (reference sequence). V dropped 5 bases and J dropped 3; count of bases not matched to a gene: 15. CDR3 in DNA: TGTGCCAGTAGTCGTGACAGGGTAGCGTCTAAAGACTATGGCTACACCTTC. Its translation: CASSRDRVASKDYGYTF.

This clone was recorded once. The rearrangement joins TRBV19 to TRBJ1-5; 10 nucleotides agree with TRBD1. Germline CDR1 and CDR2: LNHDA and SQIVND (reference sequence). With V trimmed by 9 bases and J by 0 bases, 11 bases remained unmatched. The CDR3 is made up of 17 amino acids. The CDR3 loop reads CASSTGTGEYSNQPQHF. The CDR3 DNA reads TGTGCCAGCTCCACCGGGACAGGGGAATATAGCAATCAGCCCCAGCATTTT.

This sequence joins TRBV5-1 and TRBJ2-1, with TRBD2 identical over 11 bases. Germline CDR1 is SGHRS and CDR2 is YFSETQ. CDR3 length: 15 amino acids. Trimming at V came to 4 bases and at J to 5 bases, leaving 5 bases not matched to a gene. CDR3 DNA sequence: TGCGCCAGCAGCCCTAGCGGGGGGACTAACAATGAGCAGTTCTTC. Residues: CASSPSGGTNNEQFF.

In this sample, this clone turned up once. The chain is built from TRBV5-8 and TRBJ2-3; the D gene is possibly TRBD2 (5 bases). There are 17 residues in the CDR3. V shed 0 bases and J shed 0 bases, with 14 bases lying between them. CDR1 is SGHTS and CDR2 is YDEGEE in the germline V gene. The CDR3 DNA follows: TGTGCCAGCAGCTTGGGACGAAGCGGATCTAGCACAGATACGCAGTATTTT. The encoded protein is CASSLGRSGSSTDTQYF.

CDR3 bases: TGTGCCAGCAGTTTACCCCGACAGGGTCGGGGCTATGGCTACACCTTC. It yields the protein CASSLPRQGRGYGYTF. V is TRBV28 and J is TRBJ1-2; 7 bases agree with TRBD1. V trimming: 2 bases; J trimming: 4 bases; junction bases outside the gene matches: 10. The germline CDR1 and CDR2 sequences are MDHEN and SYDVKM. This CDR3 spans 16 amino acids.

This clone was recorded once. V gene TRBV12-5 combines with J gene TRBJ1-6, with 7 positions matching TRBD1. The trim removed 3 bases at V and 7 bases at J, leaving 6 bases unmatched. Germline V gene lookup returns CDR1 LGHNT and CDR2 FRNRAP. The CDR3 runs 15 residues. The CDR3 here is CASGLGTGANSPLHF. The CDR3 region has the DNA TGTGCTAGTGGTTTAGGTACAGGGGCAAATTCACCCCTCCACTTT.

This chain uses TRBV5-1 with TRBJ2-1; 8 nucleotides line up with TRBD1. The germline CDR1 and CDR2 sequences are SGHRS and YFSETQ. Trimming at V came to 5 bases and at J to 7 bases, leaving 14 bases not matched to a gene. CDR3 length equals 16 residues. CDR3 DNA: TGCGCCAGCAGTGGGGGTCAGGGGGCGCCCCGGAATGAGCAGTTCTTC. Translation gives CASSGGQGAPRNEQFF.

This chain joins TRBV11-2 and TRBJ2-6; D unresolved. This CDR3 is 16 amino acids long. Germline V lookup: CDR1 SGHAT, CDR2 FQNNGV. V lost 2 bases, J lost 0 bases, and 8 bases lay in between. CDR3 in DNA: TGTGCCAGCAGCTTAAACGGCCGCTCTGGGGCCAACGTCCTGACTTTC. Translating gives CASSLNGRSGANVLTF.

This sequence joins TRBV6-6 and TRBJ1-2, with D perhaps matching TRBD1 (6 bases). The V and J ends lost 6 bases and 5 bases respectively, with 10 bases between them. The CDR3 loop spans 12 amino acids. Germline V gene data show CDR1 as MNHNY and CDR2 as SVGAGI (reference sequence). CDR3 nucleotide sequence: TGTGCCAGCAGCGGACAGATTTATGGCTACACCTTC. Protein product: CASSGQIYGYTF.